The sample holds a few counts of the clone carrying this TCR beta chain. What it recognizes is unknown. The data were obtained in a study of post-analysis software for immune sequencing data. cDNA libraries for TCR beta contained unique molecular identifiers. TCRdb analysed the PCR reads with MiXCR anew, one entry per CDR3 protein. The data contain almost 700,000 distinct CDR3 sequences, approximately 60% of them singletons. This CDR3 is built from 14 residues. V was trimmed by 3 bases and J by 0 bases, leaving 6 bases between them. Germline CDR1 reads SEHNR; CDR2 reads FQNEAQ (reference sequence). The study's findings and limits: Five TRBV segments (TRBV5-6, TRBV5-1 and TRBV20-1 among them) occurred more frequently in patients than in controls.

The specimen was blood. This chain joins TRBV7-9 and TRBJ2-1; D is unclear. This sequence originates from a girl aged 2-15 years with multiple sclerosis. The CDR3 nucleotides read TGTGCCAGCAGCTTCGGCAACTCCTACAATGAGCAGTTCTTC. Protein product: CASSFGNSYNEQFF.